The 13 T cell receptor beta chains presented below share a single source sample, sequenced in a study of shared clonotypes between healthy human individuals. Profiled with immunoSEQ multiplex PCR; TCRdb holds only in-frame clones, not every one. The sample has 550,000 to 800,000 clones, about 90% seen once. Specimen: memory CD8+ T cells from PBMCs. Subset indicated: CD45RO+ cells pooled with CCR7-negative TemRA cells. All receptors derive from a man aged 18 to 29 in good health. Some clones in this sample may be carry-over from other donors' samples.

The chain couples TRBV27 to TRBJ2-7; D possibly matches TRBD1 or TRBD2 (5 bases each). This CDR3 is built from 14 residues. CDR1 MNHEY and CDR2 SMNVEV come from the germline V gene (reference sequence). The V end was cut by 4 bases, the J end by 5 bases, with 15 bases between. This CDR3 reads CASSSWDGWDEQYF. As DNA, the CDR3 is TGTGCCAGCAGTTCCTGGGACGGGTGGGACGAGCAGTACTTC.

This clone is a singleton in its sample. The chain recombines TRBV9 with TRBJ2-5, with TRBD1 identical over 7 bases. The germline V gene encodes CDR1 SGDLS and CDR2 YYNGEE. There are 13 residues in the CDR3. V shed 6 bases, J shed 3 bases, and the junction held 5 bases outside the gene matches. Here the CDR3 reads CASNNGQEETQYF. The CDR3 coding sequence is TGTGCCAGCAACAACGGACAGGAAGAGACCCAGTACTTC. The full variable domain, with the rest looked up from reference TRBV9 and TRBJ2-5, is DSGVTQTPKHLITATGQRVTLRCSPRSGDLSVYWYQQSLDQGLQFLIQYYNGEERAKGNILERFSAQQFPDLHSELNLSSLELGDSALYFCASNNGQEETQYFGPGTRLLVL.

V usage is TRBV10-3 and J usage is TRBJ2-2; 7 positions match TRBD1. This CDR3 spans 21 amino acids. CDR1 is ENHRY, CDR2 SYGVKD, per germline. Unmatched junction bases numbered 21, after V lost 2 bases and J lost 3 bases. The CDR3 DNA follows: TGTGCCATCAGTGAGCCAGCGACACCCGGTAGAGGGGGCATTGACACCGGGGAGCTGTTTTTT. Translating it yields CAISEPATPGRGGIDTGELFF.

This clone was counted once. The genes are TRBV5-4 and TRBJ2-5; no reliable D call. This CDR3 has 12 amino acids. Trimming shortened V by 3 bases and J by 1 base, and 4 bases separated the two germline ends. Germline V lookup: CDR1 SGHNT, CDR2 YYREEE (reference sequence). Here the CDR3 DNA reads TGTGCCAGCAGCTGGACCCAAGAGACCCAGTACTTC. Protein: CASSWTQETQYF.

In its sample, this clone was seen once. The chain recombines TRBV5-1 with TRBJ2-1, with D tentatively TRBD1 (5 bases). The ends were cut back, 0 bases at V and 9 bases at J, with 19 bases in the middle. The CDR3 covers 16 residues. Per germline, CDR1 SGHRS and CDR2 YFSETQ. The DNA for the CDR3 is TGCGCCAGCAGCTTGGCCAGGGATAGAGGTCTCGGTGAGCAGTTCTTC. This gives the protein CASSLARDRGLGEQFF.

The chain joins TRBV9 to TRBJ1-3, with 8 bases identical to TRBD1. This CDR3 has 17 amino acids. Trimming cost V 5 bases and J 0 bases; bases outside gene matches: 10. CDR1 is SGDLS, CDR2 YYNGEE, per germline. The CDR3 reads CASSESQGAPSGNTIYF. CDR3 DNA sequence: TGTGCCAGCAGTGAATCCCAGGGGGCACCCTCTGGAAACACCATATATTTT.

This clone was recorded a few times. This sequence joins TRBV19 and TRBJ1-5, with D possibly being TRBD1 (6 bases). V was clipped by 4 bases and J by 4 bases, with 14 bases between them. CDR1 is LNHDA and CDR2 is SQIVND in the germline V gene (reference sequence). This CDR3 spans 15 amino acids. CDR3 loop: CASSTTGGGNQPQHF. CDR3 DNA sequence: TGTGCCAGTAGTACGACGGGAGGGGGTAATCAGCCCCAGCATTTT.

This sequence joins TRBV6-6 and TRBJ1-2; TRBD1 might be the D (6 bases). Trimming pared 2 bases from V and 9 bases from J, leaving 19 bases between. The CDR3 sequence is 15 residues long. Germline lookup yields CDR1 MNHNY and CDR2 SVGAGI (reference sequence). The CDR3 nucleotides are TGTGCCAGCAGTTACAGTCCCTCAGGGGTAGGGAGCTACACCTTC. Translation: CASSYSPSGVGSYTF.

This chain joins TRBV6-5 and TRBJ2-6; unclear D gene. Trimming took off 2 bases at V and 0 bases at J, with 8 bases between the two ends. The CDR3 is 16 amino acids. Germline assignment: CDR1 MNHEY and CDR2 SVGAGI. Here the CDR3 reads CASSYLHSSGANVLTF. CDR3 nucleotide sequence: TGTGCCAGCAGTTACCTTCACAGCTCTGGGGCCAACGTCCTGACTTTC.

V and J are TRBV7-9 and TRBJ2-5, with unresolved D. Germline V gene sequence: CDR1 SEHNR, CDR2 FQNEAQ (reference sequence). Trimming shortened V by 2 bases and J by 5 bases, and 6 bases separated the two germline ends. The CDR3 loop spans 12 amino acids. Written as DNA, the CDR3 is TGTGCCAGCAGCTTACCCAGCGAGACCCAGTACTTC. This encodes CASSLPSETQYF.

V usage is TRBV4-2 and J usage is TRBJ2-3, with TRBD2 identical over 9 bases. The CDR3 consists of 15 residues. With 1 base clipped from V and 4 bases from J, the junction kept 3 bases outside the gene matches. Germline CDR1 is LGHNA and CDR2 is YNFKEQ. The CDR3 here is CASSQGSGSPDTQYF. CDR3 DNA: TGTGCCAGCAGCCAAGGTAGCGGGAGCCCAGATACGCAGTATTTT.

This clone appeared a single time. The J gene is TRBJ1-1, the V gene TRBV11-2, with a possible D match to TRBD1 (6 bases). The CDR3 is 19 amino acids. Per the germline V gene, CDR1 is SGHAT and CDR2 is FQNNGV. The V and J ends lost 4 bases and 3 bases respectively, with 27 bases between them. The CDR3 here is CASSSLRDRKAAMDTEAFF. The CDR3 nucleotides are TGTGCCAGCAGCTCCCTCCGTGACAGGAAAGCTGCTATGGACACTGAAGCTTTCTTT.

The CDR3 sequence is CASSVRTSGVSGANVLTF. The CDR3 nucleotides read TGTGCCAGCAGCGTCCGGACTAGCGGGGTCTCCGGGGCCAACGTCCTGACTTTC. The chain uses TRBV9 and TRBJ2-6; 12 bases are shared with TRBD2. V shed 2 bases, J shed 4 bases, and the junction held 7 bases outside the gene matches. CDR3 size: 18 residues. From germline, CDR1 is SGDLS and CDR2 YYNGEE.